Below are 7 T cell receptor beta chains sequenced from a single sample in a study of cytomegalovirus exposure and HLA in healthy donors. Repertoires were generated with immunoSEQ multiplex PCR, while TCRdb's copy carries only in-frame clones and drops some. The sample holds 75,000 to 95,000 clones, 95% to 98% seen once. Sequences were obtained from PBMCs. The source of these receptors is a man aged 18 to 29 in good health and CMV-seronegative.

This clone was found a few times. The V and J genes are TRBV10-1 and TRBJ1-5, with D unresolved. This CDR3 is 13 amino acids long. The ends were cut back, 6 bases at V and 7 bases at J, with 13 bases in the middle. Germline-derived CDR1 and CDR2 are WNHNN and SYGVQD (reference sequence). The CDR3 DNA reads TGCGCCAGCAGCCCTCGGGGTTCACAGCCCCAGCATTTT. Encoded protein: CASSPRGSQPQHF.

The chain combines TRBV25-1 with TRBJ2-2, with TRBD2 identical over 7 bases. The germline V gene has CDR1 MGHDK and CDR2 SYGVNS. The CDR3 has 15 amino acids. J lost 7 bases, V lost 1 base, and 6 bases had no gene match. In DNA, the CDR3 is TGTGCCAGCAGTGAATTGACTAGCAAGGGCGGGGAGCTGTTTTTT. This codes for CASSELTSKGGELFF.

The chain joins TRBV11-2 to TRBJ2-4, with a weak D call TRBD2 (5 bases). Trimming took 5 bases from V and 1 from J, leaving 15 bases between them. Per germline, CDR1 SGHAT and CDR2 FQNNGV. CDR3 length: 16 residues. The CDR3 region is CASSPIRGVAKNIQYF. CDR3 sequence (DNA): TGTGCCAGCAGCCCTATTCGGGGAGTCGCCAAAAACATTCAGTACTTC.

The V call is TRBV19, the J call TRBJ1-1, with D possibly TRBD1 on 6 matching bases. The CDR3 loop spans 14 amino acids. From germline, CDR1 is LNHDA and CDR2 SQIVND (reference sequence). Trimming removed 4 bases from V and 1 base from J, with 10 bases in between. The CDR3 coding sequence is TGTGCCAGTAGTACCGGGACATCGAACACTGAAGCTTTCTTT. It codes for CASSTGTSNTEAFF.

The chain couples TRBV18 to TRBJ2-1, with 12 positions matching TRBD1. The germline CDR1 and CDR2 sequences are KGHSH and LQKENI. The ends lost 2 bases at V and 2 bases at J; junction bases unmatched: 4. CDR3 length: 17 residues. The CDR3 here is CASSPTGTGGAYNEQFF. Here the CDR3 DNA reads TGTGCCAGCTCACCAACCGGGACAGGGGGCGCCTACAATGAGCAGTTCTTC.

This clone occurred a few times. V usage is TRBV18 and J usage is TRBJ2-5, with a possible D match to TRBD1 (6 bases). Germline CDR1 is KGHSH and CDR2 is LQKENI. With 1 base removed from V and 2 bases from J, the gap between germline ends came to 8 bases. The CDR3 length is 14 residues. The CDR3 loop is CASSPLGAQETQYF. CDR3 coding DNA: TGTGCCAGCTCACCACTGGGGGCTCAAGAGACCCAGTACTTC.

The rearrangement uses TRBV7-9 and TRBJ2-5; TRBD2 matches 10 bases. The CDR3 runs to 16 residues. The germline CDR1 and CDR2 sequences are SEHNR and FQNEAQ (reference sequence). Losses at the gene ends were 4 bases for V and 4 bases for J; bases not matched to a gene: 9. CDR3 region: CASSYRAGGPLETQYF. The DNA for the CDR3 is TGTGCCAGCAGCTACAGAGCGGGAGGGCCGTTAGAGACCCAGTACTTC. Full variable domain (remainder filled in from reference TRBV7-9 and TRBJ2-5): DTGVSQNPRHKITKRGQNVTFRCDPISEHNRLYWYRQTLGQGPEFLTYFQNEAQLEKSRLLSDRFSAERPKGSFSTLEIQRTEQGDSAMYLCASSYRAGGPLETQYFGPGTRLLVL.